The following is a T cell receptor beta chain sequence with its context. This specimen comes from a study of PD-L1 blockade in urothelial cancer. Study at large: Blood was analyzed 3 weeks (second dose) and 6 weeks after treatment start.

The V gene lost 7 bases and the J gene lost 1 base, with 13 bases spanning the gap. The CDR3 contains 14 residues. The germline V gene encodes CDR1 SNHLY and CDR2 FYNNEI. Time point of the sample: pretreatment peripheral blood. Assay: immunoSEQ multiplex PCR; the TCRdb copy retains only in-frame clones and omits some. The sample comprises under 60,000 clones, around 84% of which are singletons, and around 3.1% rests with the top ten. This chain connects TRBV2 to TRBJ1-1; D gene uncertain. This sequence was found in a man aged 65 to 85 with urothelial cancer. This specimen was PBMCs, taken around atezolizumab (anti-PD-L1) treatment. CDR3 in amino acids: CASIGGKRNTEAFF. The DNA of the CDR3 is TGTGCCAGCATCGGCGGAAAGAGGAACACTGAAGCTTTCTTT.